A selection of T cell receptor beta chains follows, all from one sample in a study of blood T cell repertoires in COVID-19. This table comes from immunoSEQ multiplex PCR, and its TCRdb copy is limited to in-frame clones, with some not included. The sample yields roughly 220,000 clones, more than 75% seen once. The sequencing input was peripheral blood. These receptors were taken from a woman aged 80 or over with COVID-19, enrolled during active disease. Each CDR3 is given with its conserved first and last residue. A D gene is named only where the DNA matches it firmly. A row's size may be missing; if present it is once, few, many or a size class.

TRBV28	18	.	TRBD2	TRBJ2-2	TGTGCCAGCAGTTTAAATATAGGTATAGCGGGAGCGACCGGGGAGCTGTTTTTT	CASSLNIGIAGATGELFF
TRBV7-2	18	.	TRBD2	TRBJ2-3	TGTGCCAGCAGCTTAGGCCGCTATAGCGGGAGGGTGCTAGATACGCAGTATTTT	CASSLGRYSGRVLDTQYF
TRBV13	19	.	.	TRBJ2-5	TGTGCCAGCAGCTCGTTGACAGGAGGAAGTTGGAGAGGCCAAGAGACCCAGTACTTC	CASSSLTGGSWRGQETQYF
TRBV12-3/TRBV12-4	13	.	.	TRBJ2-2	TGTGCCAGCAGTTTAGGAGGGGGTCGTAGGTTGTTTTTT	CASSLGGGRRLFF
TRBV7-8	15	once	TRBD2	TRBJ2-7	TGTGCCAGCAGCTTAGCTAGCGGGGGATACTACGAGCAGTACTTC	CASSLASGGYYEQYF
TRBV25-1	14	.	TRBD1	TRBJ2-7	TGTGCCAGCAGTGAATTGGGACAGGGCTACGAGCAGTACTTC	CASSELGQGYEQYF
TRBV4-1	16	.	.	TRBJ1-1	TGCGCCAGCAGCCAAGAAGCAACCCTCAAATACACTGAAGCTTTCTTT	CASSQEATLKYTEAFF
TRBV6-1	16	.	.	TRBJ1-1	TGTGCCAGCAGTGAAAAGGGTGACAGAATGAACACTGAAGCTTTCTTT	CASSEKGDRMNTEAFF
TRBV19	14	.	.	TRBJ1-5	TGTGCCAGTAGTCTAAGACAGATCAATCAGCCCCAGCATTTT	CASSLRQINQPQHF
TRBV27	13	few	.	TRBJ2-7	TGTGCCAGCAGCGCAGACAGGAAAAACGAGCAGTACTTC	CASSADRKNEQYF
TRBV2	15	few	TRBD1	TRBJ1-2	TGTGCCAGCAGTGAAGCAACCCGGGACAGGGGAGGCTACACCTTC	CASSEATRDRGGYTF
TRBV6-5	13	.	.	TRBJ1-1	TGTGCCAGCAACGACGGGACATCCCGCGAAGCTTTCTTT	CASNDGTSREAFF
TRBV4-3	17	.	TRBD2	TRBJ2-2	TGCGCCAGCAGCCAAGGAAGTAGCGGGAGAAACACCGGGGAGCTGTTTTTT	CASSQGSSGRNTGELFF
TRBV2	15	.	.	TRBJ1-4	TGTGCCAGCACCTTTTTACAGGCAACTAATGAAAAACTGTTTTTT	CASTFLQATNEKLFF
TRBV9	14	once	TRBD1	TRBJ1-2	TGTGCCAGCAATTCCGGGACAGACAACTATGGCTACACCTTC	CASNSGTDNYGYTF
TRBV9	13	.	.	TRBJ1-2	TGTGCCAGCAGCACAACACCAAGGGGAGGCTACACCTTC	CASSTTPRGGYTF
TRBV18	14	.	TRBD1	TRBJ1-1	TGTGCCAGCTCACTGGGGACAGCCAACACTGAAGCTTTCTTT	CASSLGTANTEAFF
TRBV7-2	18	.	.	TRBJ2-6	TGTGCCAGCAGCTTAGGGGGGGAGAAGAGCTCTGGGGCCAACGTCCTGACTTTC	CASSLGGEKSSGANVLTF
TRBV24-1	14	.	.	TRBJ1-4	TGTGCCATGCTTGGGAGGCCACGAAATGAAAAACTGTTTTTT	CAMLGRPRNEKLFF
TRBV9	16	.	.	TRBJ2-1	TGTGCCAGCAGCGTAGTTAATCAACGGGGCTACAATGAGCAGTTCTTC	CASSVVNQRGYNEQFF
TRBV18	15	.	TRBD1	TRBJ2-1	TGTGCCAGCTCACCCCTAATGACAGGGGTCAATGAGCAGTTCTTC	CASSPLMTGVNEQFF
TRBV9	13	.	.	TRBJ1-2	TGTGCCAGCAGCGAACAGGGAACCTATGGCTACACCTTC	CASSEQGTYGYTF
TRBV6-1	12	.	.	TRBJ1-2	TGTGCCAGCAGTGAACAGGACTATGGCTACACCTTC	CASSEQDYGYTF
TRBV10-3	15	once	TRBD1	TRBJ2-7	TGTGCCATCAGTGAGCCCGGGACAGTCCTTTACGAGCAGTACTTC	CAISEPGTVLYEQYF
TRBV7-3	16	.	.	TRBJ1-2	TGTGCCAGCAGCTTAAAGGCCGGGGAAGCTAACTATGGCTACACCTTC	CASSLKAGEANYGYTF
TRBV7-9	15	.	.	TRBJ2-2	TGTGCCAGCAGACCGACAACAGGGTACACCGGGGAGCTGTTTTTT	CASRPTTGYTGELFF
TRBV7-3	16	.	TRBD1	TRBJ2-1	TGTGCCAGCAGCCGTAGGGGGACAGGGGGCATCGATGAGCAGTTCTTC	CASSRRGTGGIDEQFF
TRBV28	14	.	.	TRBJ1-5	TGTGCCAGCATTTCTCAGGCCTCTAATCAGCCCCAGCATTTT	CASISQASNQPQHF
TRBV5-1	18	.	TRBD2	TRBJ2-7	TGCGCCAGCAGCTTGGCCGAACCGGGACTAGCGGGCTCCTACGAGCAGTACTTC	CASSLAEPGLAGSYEQYF
TRBV18	15	.	.	TRBJ1-6	TGTGCCAGCTCATTCCGACAGGTCGATAATTCACCCCTCCACTTT	CASSFRQVDNSPLHF
TRBV1	18	.	.	TRBJ1-2	TGCACCAGCAGCCAAGATGGGCACAGGGCAGTAGGTAACTATGGCTACACCTTC	CTSSQDGHRAVGNYGYTF
TRBV9	15	.	TRBD2	TRBJ2-7	TGTGCCAGCAGCGTAGTAGGCGGGGGGGCCAGCGAGCAGTACTTC	CASSVVGGGASEQYF
TRBV5-1	15	.	.	TRBJ1-1	TGCGCCAGCAGCTTAGGCCCACAGGGGAACACTGAAGCTTTCTTT	CASSLGPQGNTEAFF
TRBV11-2	13	few	.	TRBJ2-7	TGTGCCAGCAGCGGACTACAGGGGCGCGAGCAGTACTTC	CASSGLQGREQYF
TRBV29-1	13	.	TRBD1	TRBJ2-7	TGCAGCGTTCTGAAACAGGGGGGCTACGAGCAGTACTTC	CSVLKQGGYEQYF
TRBV5-4	15	few	.	TRBJ1-3	TGTGCCAGCAGCTTGTCCCCCTACTCTGGAAACACCATATATTTT	CASSLSPYSGNTIYF
TRBV28	16	.	.	TRBJ2-2	TGTGCCAGCAGGCGATCCGGGACACCGAACACCGGGGAGCTGTTTTTT	CASRRSGTPNTGELFF
TRBV7-8	15	.	.	TRBJ1-1	TGTGCCAGCAGCTTATACCCAGGGATTAACACTGAAGCTTTCTTT	CASSLYPGINTEAFF
TRBV28	14	once	TRBD2	TRBJ2-2	TGTGCCAGCAGTTTGGGAGGGAGCACCGGGGAGCTGTTTTTT	CASSLGGSTGELFF
TRBV7-3	14	.	.	TRBJ2-1	TGTGCCAGCAGCCCGAGGGCGGGGCGAAATGAGCAGTTCTTC	CASSPRAGRNEQFF
TRBV28	15	few	.	TRBJ1-1	TGTGCCAGCAGTTCTGGGGGCCTGGCGGCCACTGAAGCTTTCTTT	CASSSGGLAATEAFF
TRBV20-1	11	once	.	TRBJ1-1	TGCAGTGCTAAGGGCGGGACTGAAGCTTTCTTT	CSAKGGTEAFF
TRBV6-5	16	.	.	TRBJ1-1	TGTGCCAGCAGTTACTCTGTTTTCCCCCGAGAGGGTGAAGCTTTCTTT	CASSYSVFPREGEAFF
TRBV30	14	once	TRBD1	TRBJ2-3	TGTGCCTGGCGACCGGGACAGCGCACAGATACGCAGTATTTT	CAWRPGQRTDTQYF
TRBV5-1	15	.	TRBD1	TRBJ1-2	TGCGCCAGCAGCCCCGGACAGGGGACTAACTATGGCTACACCTTC	CASSPGQGTNYGYTF
TRBV19	14	.	.	TRBJ1-3	TGTGCCAGTAGTGACTGGAGCTCTGGAAACACCATATATTTT	CASSDWSSGNTIYF
TRBV28	13	few	TRBD1	TRBJ1-2	TGTGCCAGCAGCCCAGGGGGTTTCTATGGCTACACCTTC	CASSPGGFYGYTF
TRBV2	13	.	.	TRBJ1-1	TGTGCCAGCATAAAAGAGATGAACACTGAAGCTTTCTTT	CASIKEMNTEAFF
TRBV28	18	.	TRBD1	TRBJ1-1	TGTGCCAGCAGTTACCCGGGACAGGGGTGGTTTTTGAACACTGAAGCTTTCTTT	CASSYPGQGWFLNTEAFF
TRBV4-1	15	.	.	TRBJ1-1	TGCGCCAGCAGCCAGGCCTCGACAAAGAACACTGAAGCTTTCTTT	CASSQASTKNTEAFF
TRBV6-6	14	.	.	TRBJ1-1	TGTGCCAGCAGTTACTCGGGCGGGGGCACTGAAGCTTTCTTT	CASSYSGGGTEAFF
TRBV15	17	.	TRBD1	TRBJ2-3	TGTGCCACCAGCAGAATTAGTCTCCGGGACAGGGGAGATACGCAGTATTTT	CATSRISLRDRGDTQYF